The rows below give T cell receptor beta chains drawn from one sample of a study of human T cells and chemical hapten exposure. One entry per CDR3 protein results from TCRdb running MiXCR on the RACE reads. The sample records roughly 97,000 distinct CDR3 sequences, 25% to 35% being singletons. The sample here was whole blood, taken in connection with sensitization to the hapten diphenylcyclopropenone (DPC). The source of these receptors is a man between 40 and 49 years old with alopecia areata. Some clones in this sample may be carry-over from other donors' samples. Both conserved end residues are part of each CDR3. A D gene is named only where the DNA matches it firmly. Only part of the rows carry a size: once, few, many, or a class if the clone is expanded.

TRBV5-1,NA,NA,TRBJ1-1,CASSLDSKTEAFF,TGCGCCAGCAGCTTGGACTCCAAAACTGAAGCTTTCTTT
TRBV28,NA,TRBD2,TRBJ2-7,CASTPSGGLYEQYF,TGTGCCAGCACCCCTTCGGGGGGACTCTACGAGCAGTACTTC
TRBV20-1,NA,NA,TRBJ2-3,CSARITLSTDTQYF,TGCAGTGCTAGAATCACACTTAGCACAGATACGCAGTATTTT
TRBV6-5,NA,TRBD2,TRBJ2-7,CASKTSGRGSSYEQYF,TGTGCCAGCAAGACTAGCGGGAGGGGAAGCTCCTACGAGCAGTACTTC
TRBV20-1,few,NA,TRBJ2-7,CSARQDSYEQYF,TGCAGTGCCCGACAGGATTCCTACGAGCAGTACTTC
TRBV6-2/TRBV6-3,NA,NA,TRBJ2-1,CASSYSELAGRNEFF,TGTGCCAGCAGTTACTCTGAACTGGCGGGACGGAACGAGTTCTTC
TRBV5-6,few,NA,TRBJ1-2,CASSLGSLGYGYTF,TGTGCCAGCAGCTTGGGTTCACTTGGCTATGGCTACACCTTC
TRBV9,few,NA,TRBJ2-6,CASSERGTGANVLTF,TGTGCCAGCAGCGAGAGGGGGACTGGGGCCAACGTCCTGACTTTC
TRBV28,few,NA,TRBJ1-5,CASSLCFEPQHF,TGTGCCAGCAGTTTATGTTTCGAGCCCCAGCATTTT
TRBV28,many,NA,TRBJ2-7,CASTAAHEQYF,TGTGCCAGCACCGCAGCCCACGAGCAGTACTTC
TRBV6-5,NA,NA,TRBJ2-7,CASRTGPTFYF,TGTGCCAGCAGAACCGGGCCCACCTTTTACTTC
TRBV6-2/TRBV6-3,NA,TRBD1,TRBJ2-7,CASSPPDRQGARSYEQYF,TGTGCCAGCAGTCCACCAGATAGACAGGGGGCGCGATCCTACGAGCAGTACTTC
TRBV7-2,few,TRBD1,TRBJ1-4,CASSLERAGGNEKLFF,TGTGCCAGCAGCTTAGAACGGGCAGGGGGTAATGAAAAACTGTTTTTT
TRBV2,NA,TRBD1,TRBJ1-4,CASSGGQGWKLFF,TGTGCCAGCAGTGGTGGACAGGGATGGAAACTGTTTTTT
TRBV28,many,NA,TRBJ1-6,CASSPSDGTNSPLHF,TGTGCCAGCAGTCCATCGGATGGGACGAATTCACCCCTCCACTTT
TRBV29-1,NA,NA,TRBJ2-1,CSAPGSTFTEQFF,TGCAGCGCCCCGGGATCTACCTTTACTGAGCAGTTCTTC
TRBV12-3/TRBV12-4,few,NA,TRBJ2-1,CASSPGWHEQFF,TGTGCCAGCAGCCCCGGTTGGCATGAGCAGTTCTTC
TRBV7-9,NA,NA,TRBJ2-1,CASNRGAMHEQFF,TGTGCCAGCAATAGAGGGGCTATGCATGAGCAGTTCTTC
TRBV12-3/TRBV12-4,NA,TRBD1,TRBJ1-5,CASRTGDGQPQHF,TGTGCCAGCAGAACAGGGGACGGTCAGCCCCAGCATTTT
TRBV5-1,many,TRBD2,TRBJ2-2,CASSPGTSGRRRTGELFF,TGCGCCAGCAGCCCAGGGACTAGCGGGAGGCGAAGGACCGGGGAGCTGTTTTTT
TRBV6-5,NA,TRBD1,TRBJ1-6,CASSLTGTGNSPLHF,TGTGCCAGCAGTCTAACCGGGACAGGGAATTCACCCCTCCACTTT
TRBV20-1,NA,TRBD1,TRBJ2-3,CSASLQGAGDTQYF,TGCAGTGCTAGTTTACAGGGGGCGGGAGATACGCAGTATTTT
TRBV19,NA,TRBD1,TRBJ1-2,CASKSGDRAFYGYTF,TGTGCCAGTAAATCAGGGGACAGAGCTTTCTATGGCTACACCTTC
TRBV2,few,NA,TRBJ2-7,CASSHPPLASEDYEQYF,TGTGCCAGCAGCCACCCTCCTCTAGCGAGCGAAGACTACGAGCAGTACTTC